This TCR beta chain appears in the sequencing data of a study of blood T cells in healthy people across ages. To note about this clonotype: Antigen unknown.

A second PCR of roughly 7 to 11 cycles used a sample-barcoded 5' primer and a J-beta primer mix. A template-switch adaptor containing 12 random nucleotides labeled each cDNA molecule. Each sample yielded at least 3 million CDR3-containing paired-end reads. Via MiXCR, TCRdb re-called the 5' RACE reads, giving one row per CDR3 protein. The sample yields hundreds of thousands of distinct CDR3 sequences, around three fifths seen once. General study results and limits: Unknown donor CMV status possibly confounded expanded clonotype changes. Relative to aged donors, long-lived donors carried more naive CD4+ cells and displayed higher diversity.

This TCR derives from a man aged 35-49 years in good health. Sequenced input: blood.

Here the CDR3 DNA reads TGTGCCAGCAGTTTAATGTACGGGGGAGGATCCAAAGAGCAGTACTTC. This encodes CASSLMYGGGSKEQYF. The chain has TRBV27 and TRBJ2-7, with D perhaps TRBD2 (6 bases). Trimming stripped 2 bases from V and 7 bases from J, with 21 bases between. This CDR3 spans 16 amino acids. CDR1 MNHEY and CDR2 SMNVEV come from the germline V gene (reference sequence).